This T cell receptor (beta chain) originates from a study of cytomegalovirus exposure and HLA in healthy donors. Study summary: Researchers previously reported finding 90 million to 130 million unique TCR beta sequences from roughly 170 million T cells. Study conclusions and caveats: The productive fraction for most TCR beta V segments was about 87% or about 30% in an earlier analysis. The authors confirmed in vitro that a few CMV-associated chains were specific for CMV antigens.

Notes on this clone: Its antigen is as yet unknown.

Germline assignment: CDR1 MDHEN and CDR2 SYDVKM. V was clipped by 3 bases and J by 2 bases; unmatched bases: 13. The CDR3 totals 18 residues. The PCR ran on 60 Vbeta and 13 Jbeta primers. Measured with immunoSEQ multiplex PCR; TCRdb has only the in-frame clones, and not every one. This table holds 150,000 or so clones. The chain links TRBV28 to TRBJ1-5; 7 bases fit TRBD1. The sequenced sample was PBMCs. This clonotype was obtained from a man between 25 and 39 years old in good health and CMV-seronegative. The chain's CDR3 is CASSFVAGGIFGNQPQHF. CDR3 nucleotides: TGTGCCAGCAGTTTTGTTGCAGGGGGAATTTTCGGCAATCAGCCCCAGCATTTT.